This record looks at one T cell receptor beta chain sequence and its context. This specimen belongs to a study of blood T cell repertoires in COVID-19. The overall study: COVID-19 samples from acute and convalescent phases originated in the United States, Italy and Spain. The analysed material was cDNA or gDNA that came from T cells, B-cell-depleted T cells, or PBMCs.

Seattle-derived patients entered the study during active infection and were followed longitudinally. Produced via immunoSEQ multiplex PCR; TCRdb's table is partial and in-frame only. Of around 210,000 clones listed, just under 85% are singletons. Germline assignment: CDR1 KGHSH and CDR2 LQKENI. The V gene end was trimmed by 4 bases and the J gene end by 0 bases; junction bases not matched to a gene: 9. The CDR3 runs to 17 residues. The rearrangement joins TRBV18 to TRBJ2-4; 7 nucleotides match TRBD1. The specimen sequenced was peripheral blood. This TCR was sampled from a man aged 55-75 years with COVID-19, enrolled during active disease. DNA of the CDR3: TGTGCCAGCTCACGGATAGACAGGGCTCTAGCCAAAAACATTCAGTACTTC. Protein sequence: CASSRIDRALAKNIQYF.